The rows below give T cell receptor beta chains drawn from one sample of a study of T cell changes during pregnancy in multiple sclerosis. Using immunoSEQ multiplex PCR, the repertoire was profiled, and TCRdb retains in-frame clones only, with some absent. The sample includes 80,000 to 130,000 clones, more than 80% of them seen just once. This specimen consisted of peripheral blood, obtained in the second trimester of pregnancy. These receptors were collected from a female donor with multiple sclerosis, enrolled in a pregnancy study. The CDR3 runs from the conserved cysteine through the conserved F or W. Fields, in order: V gene, clone size, J gene, D gene, CDR3 protein, CDR3 DNA. D genes are given only for firm matches. The size field is filled for only some rows; it gives once, few, many or a size class.

TRBV28	.	TRBJ2-1	TRBD2	CASRSGLAGWNEQFF	TGTGCCAGCAGGTCCGGACTAGCGGGATGGAATGAGCAGTTCTTC
TRBV5-1	.	TRBJ2-1	TRBD2	CASSVTSGRSGNEQFF	TGCGCCAGCAGCGTGACTAGCGGGAGGTCAGGAAATGAGCAGTTCTTC
TRBV18	once	TRBJ2-4	.	CASSPGNRRTPSKNIQYF	TGTGCCAGCTCACCGGGCAACAGGCGGACCCCCTCCAAAAACATTCAGTACTTC
TRBV27	few	TRBJ1-1	.	CASSSAPPGWNTEAFF	TGTGCCAGCAGTTCTGCTCCCCCAGGGTGGAACACTGAAGCTTTCTTT
TRBV5-4	.	TRBJ2-1	.	CASSLGLNEQFF	TGTGCCAGCAGCTTGGGACTCAATGAGCAGTTCTTC
TRBV7-2	.	TRBJ1-5	.	CASSFDRNSNQPQHF	TGTGCCAGCAGCTTCGACAGAAATAGCAATCAGCCCCAGCATTTT
TRBV10-2	.	TRBJ1-3	TRBD1	CASSATGVSGNTIYF	TGCGCCAGCAGTGCCACAGGGGTCTCTGGAAACACCATATATTTT
TRBV7-3	.	TRBJ2-3	.	CASSPRQQTDTQYF	TGTGCCAGCAGCCCCCGACAGCAAACAGATACGCAGTATTTT
TRBV7-6	.	TRBJ2-1	.	CASSLGAFVGRSYNEQFF	TGTGCCAGCAGCTTAGGGGCATTTGTGGGGAGGTCCTACAATGAGCAGTTCTTC
TRBV30	.	TRBJ2-1	TRBD1	CAWNSGTGDEQFF	TGTGCCTGGAACTCCGGGACAGGTGATGAGCAGTTCTTC
TRBV9	few	TRBJ1-1	TRBD1	CASSAGQVNREAFF	TGTGCCAGCAGCGCGGGACAGGTAAACCGTGAAGCTTTCTTT
TRBV6-1	.	TRBJ1-6	.	CASVGRSYNSPLHF	TGTGCCAGTGTGGGGAGGTCCTATAATTCACCCCTCCACTTT
TRBV19	few	TRBJ1-2	.	CASSIRGLFGYTF	TGTGCCAGTAGTATTAGAGGTCTTTTCGGCTACACCTTC
TRBV11-2	once	TRBJ2-1	TRBD2	CASSLVSGGGNEQFF	TGTGCCAGCAGCTTAGTGAGCGGGGGGGGCAATGAGCAGTTCTTC
TRBV7-9	.	TRBJ2-5	.	CASSPRLDSQETQYF	TGTGCCAGCAGCCCAAGACTGGACTCCCAAGAGACCCAGTACTTC
TRBV7-8	.	TRBJ1-3	.	CASSLLSGTTSGNTIYF	TGTGCCAGCAGCTTACTTTCAGGGACTACCTCTGGAAACACCATATATTTT
TRBV7-6	.	TRBJ2-7	TRBD2	CASSPIAGGAAYEQYF	TGTGCCAGCAGCCCGATAGCGGGCGGGGCCGCCTACGAGCAGTACTTC
TRBV27	.	TRBJ1-1	.	CASSARGSAEAFF	TGTGCCAGCAGCGCTAGGGGGAGCGCTGAAGCTTTCTTT
TRBV30	.	TRBJ2-7	.	CAWRAPYEQYF	TGTGCCTGGAGGGCCCCGTACGAGCAGTACTTC
TRBV7-2	.	TRBJ1-1	.	CASSFINTEAFF	TGTGCCAGCAGCTTTATCAACACTGAAGCTTTCTTT